The following is a T cell receptor (beta chain) sequence with its context. This sample was included in a study of blood T cell repertoires in COVID-19. At the level of the study: Italy, Spain and the United States were the sources of the convalescent and acute COVID-19 samples.

CDR1 is SGDLS and CDR2 is YYNGEE in the germline V gene. Trimming took off 4 bases at V and 0 bases at J, with 9 bases between the two ends. The length of the CDR3 is 14 residues. In the original analysis: Amplifying reference gene primers gave estimates of nucleated cell counts. The table came from immunoSEQ multiplex PCR; TCRdb's copy has only in-frame clones and leaves some out. The D gene and trimming were derived from the DNA, and the V and J assignments and clone size from that table. Of tens of thousands of clones detected, roughly 84% appear once; the ten largest clones hold around 25%. This TCR came from a man aged 60-69 years with acute or convalescent COVID-19. J is TRBJ2-3 and V is TRBV9; D may be TRBD2 (6 bases). Sequencing input: peripheral blood. The CDR3: CASSPRDSTDTQYF. CDR3 nucleotides: TGTGCCAGCAGCCCGCGGGATAGCACAGATACGCAGTATTTT.